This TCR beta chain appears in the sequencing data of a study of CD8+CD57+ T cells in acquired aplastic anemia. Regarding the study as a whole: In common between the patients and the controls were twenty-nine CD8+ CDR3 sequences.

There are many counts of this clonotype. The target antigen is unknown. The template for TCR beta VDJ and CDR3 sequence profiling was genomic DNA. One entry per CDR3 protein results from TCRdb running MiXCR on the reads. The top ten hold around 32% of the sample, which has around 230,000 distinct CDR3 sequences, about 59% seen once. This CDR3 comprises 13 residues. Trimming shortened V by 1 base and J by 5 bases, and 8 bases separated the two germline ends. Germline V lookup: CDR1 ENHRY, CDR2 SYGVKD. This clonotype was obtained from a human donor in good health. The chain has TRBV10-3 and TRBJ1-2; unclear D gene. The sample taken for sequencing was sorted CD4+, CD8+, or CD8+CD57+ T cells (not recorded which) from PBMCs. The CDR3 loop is CAISELAAYGYTF. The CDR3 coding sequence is TGTGCCATCAGTGAGTTGGCAGCTTATGGCTACACCTTC.